This TCR beta chain originates from a study of cytomegalovirus exposure and HLA in healthy donors. This CDR3 is 17 amino acids long. Use of 60 Vbeta and 13 Jbeta primers characterized the PCR. Here immunoSEQ multiplex PCR was the method, and the copy in TCRdb shows in-frame clones only, minus some. The sample has 150,000 to 200,000 clones; 60% to 85% are singletons. The chain employs TRBV21-1 and TRBJ2-5; the table gives TRBD1 as D, unverified against the DNA. TRBV21-1 is tagged as a pseudogene. Material: PBMCs. The sequence came from a middle-aged woman in good health and CMV-seronegative. As DNA, the CDR3 is TGTGCCAGCAGCAAAGCGGAGGAAGGAGGGGGCGGAGAGACCCAGTACTTC. This encodes CASSKAEEGGGGETQYF.